This T cell receptor (beta chain) stems from a study of blood T cell repertoires in COVID-19 (dated by TCRdb to about 2020). The study in broad terms: Samples from collaborators originated in the United States, Italy and Spain and spanned both the acute and convalescent phases of COVID-19. The prospective study material was composed of cDNA or gDNA derived from T cells, B-cell-depleted T cells, or PBMCs. The dataset comprised deeply sampled blood TCRbeta repertoires from subjects exposed to, actively infected with, or recovered from COVID-19. A freely available public database, intended as a resource for researchers studying the immune response to SARS-CoV-2, is where the repertoires were released. The samples were drawn from the first 160 participants of the ongoing ImmuneRACE study and from some 1,300 subjects provided by 6 global collaborators. A de-identified subject ID, COVID-19 status, age in years and sex were almost always included in the sample metadata. HLA class I and class II types, where available, came from metadata supplied by the sample provider rather than from assay-based typing. What the authors observed across the whole study: The quantity of clinical and demographic metadata differed by source and by participant and was supplied without curation.

Whole blood was collected in K2EDTA tubes by collaborating institutions according to the institutions' own protocols. For TCRbeta analysis, collaborator samples were shipped as frozen whole blood, as isolated PBMCs, or as DNA extracted from either sample type. Concerning this clone itself: The antigen it binds to is not known. Nothing much larger sits one base from this clone, and base qualities are not available.

From cysteine to phenylalanine, the CDR3 is 16 amino acids long. Only the CDR3 DNA stays, 48 bases, in frame from base 1. V is cut back by 4 bases and J by 0 bases, with 7 bases in the junction unmatched. As encoded in the germline V gene, CDR1 is SGHRS while CDR2 is YFSETQ. TCRbeta CDR3 regions were amplified from genomic DNA by means of the immunoSEQ Assay, a bias-controlled multiplex PCR. The original pipeline was this. Within the assay, amplification of reference gene primers was used to estimate how many nucleated cells each sample contained. To quantify the absolute abundance of each unique TCRbeta CDR3 rearrangement, sequence reads were collapsed and filtered. Productive Simpson clonality was computed per sample as the square root of Simpson's diversity index over productive rearrangements. Imported from immuneACCESS, the table was reduced by TCRdb to in-frame sequences with V and J called. These copies leave out some clones; in studies compared against another copy, an unresolved V gene accounts for under half, and the cause of the remainder is not known. V and J calls and clone size follow that table, whereas D and trimming were derived from the DNA. Recorded for this sample are under 35,000 clones; over 75% of them occurred a single time. Around 69% of the sample lies in the top ten.

The sequencing input was peripheral blood. The TCR sequence derives from a man between 65 and 85 years old with acute or convalescent COVID-19. The chain was built from TRBV5-1 and TRBJ2-1, and 7 junctional nucleotides match TRBD2. The DNA sequence reads TGCGCCAGCAGCCAAACTAGCGTAAGCTCCTACAATGAGCAGTTCTTC. It translates as CASSQTSVSSYNEQFF.